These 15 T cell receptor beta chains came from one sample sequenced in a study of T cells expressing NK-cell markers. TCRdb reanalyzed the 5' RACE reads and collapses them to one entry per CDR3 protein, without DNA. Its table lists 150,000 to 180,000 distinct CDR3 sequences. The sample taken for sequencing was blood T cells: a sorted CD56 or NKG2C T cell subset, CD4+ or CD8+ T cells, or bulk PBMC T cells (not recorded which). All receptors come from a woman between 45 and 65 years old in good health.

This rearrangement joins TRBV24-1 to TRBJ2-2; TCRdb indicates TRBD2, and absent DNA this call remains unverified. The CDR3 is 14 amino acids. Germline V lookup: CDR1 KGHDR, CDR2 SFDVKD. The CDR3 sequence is CATRPTAGNGELFF.

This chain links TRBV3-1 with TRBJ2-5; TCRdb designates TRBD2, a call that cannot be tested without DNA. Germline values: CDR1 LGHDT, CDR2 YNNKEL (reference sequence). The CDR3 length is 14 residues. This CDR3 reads CASSRAGGLETQYF.

CDR3 protein: CASSRLTRPTDTQYF. The chain has TRBV6-5 and TRBJ2-3; the TCRdb D gene call, TRBD2, has no DNA to confirm it. The CDR3 is made up of 15 amino acids. Per germline, CDR1 MNHEY and CDR2 SVGAGI.

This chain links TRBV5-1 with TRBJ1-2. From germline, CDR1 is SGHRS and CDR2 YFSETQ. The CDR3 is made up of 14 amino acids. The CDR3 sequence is CASSLDRNNYGYTF.

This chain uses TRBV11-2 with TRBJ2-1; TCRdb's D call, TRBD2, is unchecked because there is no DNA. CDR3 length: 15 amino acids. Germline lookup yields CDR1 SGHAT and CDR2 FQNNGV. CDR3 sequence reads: CASSSGEWEMNEQFF.

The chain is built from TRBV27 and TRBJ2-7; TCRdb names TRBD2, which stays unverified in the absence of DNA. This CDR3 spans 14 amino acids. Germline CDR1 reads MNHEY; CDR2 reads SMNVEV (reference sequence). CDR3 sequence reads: CASSPGTSLPEQYF.

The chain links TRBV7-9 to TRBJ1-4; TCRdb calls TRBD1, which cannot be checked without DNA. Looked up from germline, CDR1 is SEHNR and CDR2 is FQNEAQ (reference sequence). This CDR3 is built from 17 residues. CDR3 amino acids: CASSPDRTYATNEKLFF. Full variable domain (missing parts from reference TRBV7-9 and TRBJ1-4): DTGVSQNPRHKITKRGQNVTFRCDPISEHNRLYWYRQTLGQGPEFLTYFQNEAQLEKSRLLSDRFSAERPKGSFSTLEIQRTEQGDSAMYLCASSPDRTYATNEKLFFGSGTQLSVL.

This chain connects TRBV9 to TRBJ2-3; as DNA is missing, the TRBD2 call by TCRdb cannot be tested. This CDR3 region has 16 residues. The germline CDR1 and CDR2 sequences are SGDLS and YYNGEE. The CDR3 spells CASSVGLALSTDTQYF.

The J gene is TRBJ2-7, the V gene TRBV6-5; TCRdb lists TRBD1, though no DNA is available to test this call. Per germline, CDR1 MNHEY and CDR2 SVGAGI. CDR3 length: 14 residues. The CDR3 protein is CASSPPGGPYEQYF.

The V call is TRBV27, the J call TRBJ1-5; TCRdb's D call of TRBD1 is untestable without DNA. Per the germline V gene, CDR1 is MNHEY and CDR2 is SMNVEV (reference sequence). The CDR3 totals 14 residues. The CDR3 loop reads CASSVGPSNQPQHF.

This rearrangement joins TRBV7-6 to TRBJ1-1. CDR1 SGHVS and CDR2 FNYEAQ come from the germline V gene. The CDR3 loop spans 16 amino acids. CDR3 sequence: CASSLVSQRMNTEAFF.

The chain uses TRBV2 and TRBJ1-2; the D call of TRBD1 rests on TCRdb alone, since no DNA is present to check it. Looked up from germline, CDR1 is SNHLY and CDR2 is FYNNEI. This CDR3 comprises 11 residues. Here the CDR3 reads CANTGAYGYTF.

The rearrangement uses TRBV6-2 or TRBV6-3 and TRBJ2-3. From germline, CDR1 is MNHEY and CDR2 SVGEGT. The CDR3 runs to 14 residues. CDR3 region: CASSYPDSTDTQYF.

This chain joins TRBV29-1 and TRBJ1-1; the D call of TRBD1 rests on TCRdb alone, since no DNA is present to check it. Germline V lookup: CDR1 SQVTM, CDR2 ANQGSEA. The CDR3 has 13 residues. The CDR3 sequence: CSVDPGQGSGAFF.

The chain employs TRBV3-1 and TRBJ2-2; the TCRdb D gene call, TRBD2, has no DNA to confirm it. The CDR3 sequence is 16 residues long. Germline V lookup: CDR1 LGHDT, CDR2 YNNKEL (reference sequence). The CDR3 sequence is CASSQEGAGVSGELFF. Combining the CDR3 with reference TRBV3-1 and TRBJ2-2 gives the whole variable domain DTAVSQTPKYLVTQMGNDKSIKCEQNLGHDTMYWYKQDSKKFLKIMFSYNNKELIINETVPNRFSPKSPDKAHLNLHINSLELGDSAVYFCASSQEGAGVSGELFFGEGSRLTVL.